This T cell receptor (beta chain) comes out of a study of CD8 T cells in Susac syndrome (dated by TCRdb to between 2018 and 2020). About the full investigation: Of the Susac syndrome patients who were sequenced, eight or nine were in clinical remission while more than five had clinically active disease. Susac syndrome patients were therapy-naive, on corticosteroids (some also receiving IVIg), or on IVIg alone at blood withdrawal. Repertoire sequencing was used to test whether CD8+ T cell activation and differentiation in Susac syndrome was antigen driven. CD8+ T cell repertoire clonality was compared between some 12 healthy donors, about 14 Susac syndrome patients and 15 multiple sclerosis patients. Study-level results and caveats: Sixteen Susac-specific public clones were identified in the total CD8+ repertoire, and roughly five Susac-specific public clones were identified in the CD8+ TEMRA repertoire. The study acknowledged that relatively few individuals were included in the TCR sequencing and HLA analysis. Clonal expansion was seen in Susac syndrome CD8+ repertoires, peaking in CD8+ TEMRA cells and being greater in clinically active patients than in remitting ones.

RNA was extracted using the RNeasy kit, and roughly 0.45 to 1 microgram was reverse transcribed with random hexamers. The immunoSEQ multiplex PCR assay, which covers 54 Vbeta and 13 Jbeta segments, was used to amplify TCR beta CDR3 regions. To correct PCR amplification bias, a synthetic template baseline was used for both primer optimization and computational correction. On the authors' methods: Reads were annotated to V, D and J genes according to IMGT and were analyzed with immunoSEQ Analyzer, with only productive sequences retained. To calculate clonality, Shannon entropy was normalized by log2 of the number of productive unique sequences and then subtracted from one. For each patient and control, public and private clones were evaluated within the 100 most prevalent clones. Clones were defined as Susac-specific when absent from the healthy and MS cohorts, from over a thousand published viral clones and from other ImmuneACCESS disease sequences. TCRdb ran its own pipeline on the public reads, namely fastp trimming at Q25 and MiXCR clone calling, and kept in-frame beta chains. Identical CDR3 proteins give one entry, which carries the most common genes and DNA. In this record, the V and J calls reflect TCRdb's handling and not the investigators' own analysis. A total of fewer than 150,000 distinct CDR3 sequences appear in this sample, 95% of them only once. The ten largest clones take up roughly 0.2% of the sample.

This clonotype came up once. No cognate antigen has been identified for it. It has no much larger one-base neighbor in the sample; base qualities were not kept. One read represents weak support. Looking up the germline V gene yields CDR1 MDHEN and CDR2 SYDVKM. The CDR3, cysteine through phenylalanine, is 15 amino acids long. Of the read, only the CDR3 DNA is kept; its 45 bases are in frame from base 1. V was cut back by 4 bases and J by 9 bases, leaving a gap of 19 bases between them. Peripheral blood CD8+ and CD4+ T cells from healthy donors, Susac syndrome patients and multiple sclerosis patients were profiled using high-throughput TCR beta sequencing. Susac syndrome patients met recently defined diagnostic criteria for definite or probable disease. CD8+ TEMRA cells were enriched by FACS, while bulk CD8+ and CD4+ T cells were purified by magnetic negative isolation. Blood was drawn into EDTA tubes, processed within 24 hours, and PBMCs were isolated by density gradient centrifugation. PBMCs intended for TCR sequencing were cryopreserved in liquid nitrogen and thawed later in a water bath at 37 degrees C. A purity of at least 90% was achieved for sorted or isolated CD4+, CD8+ and CD8+ TEMRA cells.

The rearranged segments are TRBV28 and TRBJ2-1; matching of 7 bases hints at TRBD2 as the D gene. The sequenced sample was CD8+ T cells from PBMCs. This sequence was found in a human donor with Susac syndrome. The CDR3 corresponds to CASSSPGAGVVEQFF. DNA sequence: TGTGCCAGCAGTTCCCCGGGGGCGGGAGTGGTTGAGCAGTTCTTC. The CDR3 plus the reference TRBV28 and TRBJ2-1 genes for the other parts give the full variable domain: DVKVTQSSRYLVKRTGEKVFLECVQDMDHENMFWYRQDPGLGLRLIYFSYDVKMKEKGDIPEGYSVSREKKERFSLILESASTNQTSMYLCASSSPGAGVVEQFFGPGTRLTVL.